The 26 T cell receptor delta chains listed next were all sequenced from one sample in a study of Vδ1+ human thymocytes. Study-wide findings and caveats: Highly polyclonal TRG and TRD repertoires with Gaussian CDR3 length distributions appeared in thymus.

These receptors' antigens are unknown. Extracted RNA was reverse transcribed into cDNA. Pooled V-gene forward primers with one constant-region reverse primer generated the CDR3 amplicons by multiplex PCR. TCRdb re-called the multiplex PCR reads via CATT. Of tens of thousands of delta-chain clones listed, around 28% are singletons. Sequenced: Vdelta1+ gamma-delta thymocytes from the thymus. Subset: FACS-sorted CD3+ TCRalphabeta- TCRVdelta1+ TCRVdelta2- thymocytes. These receptor sequences come from a boy younger than two who had congenital heart surgery.

The chain joins TRDV1 to TRDJ1; 10 nucleotides align to TRDD3. This CDR3 has 20 amino acids. Germline-derived CDR1 and CDR2 are TSWWSYY and QGS. The junction had 19 bases not matched to a gene; V was cut back by 2 bases and J by 4 bases. CDR3: CALGESPRWGIIEGIDKLIF. CDR3 bases: TGTGCTCTTGGGGAAAGTCCTCGCTGGGGGATAATAGAGGGGATCGATAAACTCATCTTT.

The gene calls are TRDV1 and TRDJ1, with 10 bases lining up with TRDD3. The germline V gene encodes CDR1 TSWWSYY and CDR2 QGS. The J segment lost 0 bases and the V segment lost 2 bases, leaving 21 bases of the junction unmatched. There are 22 residues in the CDR3. The CDR3 spells CALGEFRHRSMYWGMYTDKLIF. For the CDR3, the DNA is TGTGCTCTTGGGGAATTTCGTCACCGTTCAATGTACTGGGGGATGTACACCGATAAACTCATCTTT.

Comment on this clone: A far larger clone is one nucleotide away, so this likely arose from a read error. The chain employs TRDV2 and TRDJ1; unclear D gene. Germline V gives CDR1 GEAIGNYY, CDR2 EKD. V was shortened by 3 bases and J by 1 base, with 11 bases between the two germline ends. The CDR3 is 14 amino acids. The DNA for the CDR3 is TGTGCCTGTGACGCTTGTGGGCCCACCGATAAACTCATCTTT. This codes for CACDACGPTDKLIF.

This clone was found many times. This rearrangement joins TRDV1 to TRDJ1; D is ambiguous. The CDR3 covers 16 residues. Trimming removed 7 bases from V and 0 bases from J, with 18 bases in between. CDR1 and CDR2 from the germline V gene are TSWWSYY and QGS. The CDR3 loop is CALETGKASYTDKLIF. CDR3 in DNA: TGTGCTCTTGAGACCGGGAAGGCCTCCTACACCGATAAACTCATCTTT.

This clone has a count of ten or more. The V call is TRDV1, the J call TRDJ1; 10 positions match TRDD3. The V gene's germline CDR1 is TSWWSYY and CDR2 QGS. Losses at the gene ends were 7 bases for V and 3 bases for J; bases not matched to a gene: 20. This CDR3 has 19 amino acids. In DNA, the CDR3 is TGTGCTCTTGACAGCCGCGGCCATCGGGGGATACGCGTCGCCGATAAACTCATCTTT. Its translation is CALDSRGHRGIRVADKLIF.

The chain has TRDV1 and TRDJ1; the D gene is possibly TRDD2 (7 bases). The J call is in doubt because the DNA end fits TRDJ2 better. This CDR3 region has 19 residues. Germline V gene lookup returns CDR1 TSWWSYY and CDR2 QGS. The CDR3 coding sequence is TGTGCTCTTGGGGGCCACCGTTCCTACCATGATTCCGACCGGGGGAAACTCTTCTTT. Protein: CALGGHRSYHDSDRGKLFF.

The chain joins TRDV1 to TRDJ1, with TRDD3 as a possible D gene (5 bases). Germline V CDR1 and CDR2: TSWWSYY, QGS. This CDR3 region has 15 residues. With 0 bases removed from V and 4 bases from J, the gap between germline ends came to 12 bases. Here the CDR3 reads CALGELRLGFDKLIF. The CDR3 nucleotides read TGTGCTCTTGGGGAACTAAGATTGGGATTCGATAAACTCATCTTT.

In its sample, this clone was seen a few times. The chain couples TRDV1 to TRDJ1, with TRDD2 identical over 7 bases. CDR3 size: 19 residues. Germline V gives CDR1 TSWWSYY, CDR2 QGS. Trimming cost V 4 bases and J 3 bases; bases outside gene matches: 20. DNA of the CDR3: TGTGCTCTTGGGGGCCAAAAGCTTCCTATCCCAACCCGGGCCGATAAACTCATCTTT. Its protein is CALGGQKLPIPTRADKLIF.

This clone was counted a few times. This chain joins TRDV1 and TRDJ1; 7 nucleotides line up with TRDD3. The trim removed 2 bases at V and 0 bases at J, leaving 6 bases unmatched. Germline CDR1 is TSWWSYY and CDR2 is QGS. The CDR3 runs to 16 residues. The CDR3 nucleotides are TGTGCTCTTGGGGAAGGGGGAGGGGGATACACCGATAAACTCATCTTT. This gives the protein CALGEGGGGYTDKLIF.

This clone has more than one count but fewer than ten. V is TRDV1 and J is TRDJ1; D may match TRDD2 or TRDD3 (6 bases each). Germline-derived CDR1 and CDR2 are TSWWSYY and QGS. The V and J ends lost 4 bases and 0 bases respectively, with 36 bases between them. CDR3 length equals 23 residues. CDR3 coding DNA: TGTGCTCTTGGGGGCATCATCCGGCCTTCCCCGTACTTACTGGGCATGTACACCGATAAACTCATCTTT. Translating it yields CALGGIIRPSPYLLGMYTDKLIF.

This clone has a handful of counts. The same CDR3 also results from other DNA sequences found in this sample. This rearrangement joins TRDV1 to TRDJ1; TRDD2 matches 9 bases. Germline V gives CDR1 TSWWSYY, CDR2 QGS. This CDR3 comprises 21 residues. V trimming: 0 bases; J trimming: 0 bases; junction bases outside the gene matches: 17. The CDR3 loop is CALGELLRPSYVTGYTDKLIF. The DNA of the CDR3 is TGTGCTCTTGGGGAACTACTCAGGCCTTCCTACGTCACTGGGTACACCGATAAACTCATCTTT.

This clone has just a few counts. The rearrangement joins TRDV1 to TRDJ1, with a tentative D call TRDD3 (5 bases). The germline CDR1 and CDR2 sequences are TSWWSYY and QGS. The CDR3 totals 18 residues. Trimming took off 5 bases at V and 7 bases at J, with 29 bases between the two ends. CDR3 nucleotide sequence: TGTGCTCTTGGGACCACCCAATTCCGGAACGGGGGGCTAGGTAAACTCATCTTT. As protein: CALGTTQFRNGGLGKLIF.

A few counts support this clone. Other nucleotide sequences in the sample specify the same CDR3. This rearrangement joins TRDV1 to TRDJ1; no clear D. V shed 0 bases and J shed 0 bases, with 14 bases lying between them. The germline V gene encodes CDR1 TSWWSYY and CDR2 QGS. The CDR3 contains 17 residues. The CDR3 DNA sequence: TGTGCTCTTGGGGAACTCGTACGCAGATCCTACACCGATAAACTCATCTTT. It is translated as CALGELVRRSYTDKLIF.

The rearrangement uses TRDV1 and TRDJ1; 9 bases align to TRDD3. Germline CDR1 and CDR2: TSWWSYY and QGS. V dropped 2 bases and J dropped 0; count of bases not matched to a gene: 16. The CDR3 consists of 20 residues. Here the CDR3 reads CALGESLRRGIPSYTDKLIF. The CDR3 nucleotides read TGTGCTCTTGGGGAATCCCTCCGGCGGGGGATACCCAGCTACACCGATAAACTCATCTTT.

On this clone: A much larger clone sits a single nucleotide away, making a read error possible. The sample holds other DNA sequences that translate to the same CDR3. The chain couples TRDV1 to TRDJ1, with D unresolved. Germline-derived CDR1 and CDR2 are TSWWSYY and QGS. The CDR3 is made up of 19 amino acids. V gave up 0 bases and J gave up 0 bases, with 20 bases separating them. The DNA for the CDR3 is TGTGCTCTTGGGGAACTCGGAGTCCCGTTCGGGGTGTACACCGATAAACTCATCTTT. Protein: CALGELGVPFGVYTDKLIF.

This sequence joins TRDV1 and TRDJ1, with 10 bases fitting TRDD3. Trimming at V came to 2 bases and at J to 10 bases, leaving 13 bases not matched to a gene. Germline V lookup: CDR1 TSWWSYY, CDR2 QGS. CDR3 length: 16 residues. The CDR3 reads CALGEYSGHWGIGLIF. The CDR3 nucleotides are TGTGCTCTTGGGGAATATTCCGGTCACTGGGGGATCGGACTCATCTTT.

This clone is classed as medium-sized. The chain is built from TRDV1 and TRDJ1, with 11 bases matching TRDD3. Germline CDR1 and CDR2: TSWWSYY and QGS. The V gene end was trimmed by 2 bases and the J gene end by 1 base; junction bases not matched to a gene: 12. The CDR3 consists of 19 residues. This CDR3 reads CALGEGVLLGDISTDKLIF. CDR3 nucleotides: TGTGCTCTTGGGGAAGGGGTGTTACTGGGGGATATAAGCACCGATAAACTCATCTTT.

The chain links TRDV1 to TRDJ1; no reliable D call. The CDR3 sequence is 14 residues long. Germline values: CDR1 TSWWSYY, CDR2 QGS. The germline V and J ends were trimmed by 2 bases and 2 bases, with 9 bases remaining between them. CDR3 sequence reads: CALGEALPTDKLIF. The CDR3, as DNA: TGTGCTCTTGGGGAAGCCCTGCCAACCGATAAACTCATCTTT.

The chain joins TRDV1 to TRDJ1; 9 bases map to TRDD2. The CDR3 consists of 21 residues. V lost 1 base, J lost 0 bases, and 18 bases stayed unmatched. Germline CDR1 TSWWSYY, CDR2 QGS. The CDR3 DNA reads as TGTGCTCTTGGGGAACCTTTTGGCCTTCCTACGGGGGACTGGTACACCGATAAACTCATCTTT. Residues: CALGEPFGLPTGDWYTDKLIF.

The rearrangement links TRDV1 to TRDJ1; the D is unclear. Between the trimmed V and J ends, which lost 6 bases and 3 bases, there was a span of 26 bases. The germline gives CDR1 TSWWSYY, CDR2 QGS. The CDR3 extends over 18 amino acids. In DNA form, the CDR3 reads TGTGCTCTTGGCGACTACCATGATATCGCTCGGGGCGCCGATAAACTCATCTTT. It yields the protein CALGDYHDIARGADKLIF.

On this clone: A much larger clone differs from this one at a single base, so this may be a read error. V is TRDV2 and J is TRDJ1; 8 nucleotides match TRDD3. Germline CDR1 is GEAIGNYY and CDR2 is EKD. The CDR3 runs 13 residues. Here the CDR3 DNA reads TGTGCCTGTTGGGGGATTAGCACCGATAAACCCATCTTT. Its translation is CACWGISTDKPIF.

This clone was counted between two and nine times. A junction end diverges from the germline sequence, so it may reflect a read error. Within the sample, other DNA sequences also encode this same CDR3. V and J are TRDV1 and TRDJ1; 8 bases align to TRDD3. Germline lookup yields CDR1 TSWWSYY and CDR2 QGS. This CDR3 is built from 22 residues. The CDR3 loop is CALGENNPWREGNWGLTDKLIF. CDR3 DNA: TGCGCTCTTGGGGAAAACAACCCTTGGCGCGAGGGGAACTGGGGGTTGACCGATAAACTCATCTTT.

The chain links TRDV1 to TRDJ1; 10 bases map to TRDD3. The CDR3 totals 24 residues. V was clipped by 5 bases and J by 0 bases; unmatched bases: 30. Germline V gene data show CDR1 as TSWWSYY and CDR2 as QGS. The CDR3 sequence is CALGKGGYGARLLGDFSYTDKLIF. DNA of the CDR3: TGTGCTCTTGGGAAAGGGGGTTACGGGGCTAGGTTACTGGGGGATTTCTCCTACACCGATAAACTCATCTTT.

This chain joins TRDV1 and TRDJ1, with TRDD2 matching over 7 bases. The V segment lost 1 base and the J segment 3 bases; nucleotides outside the gene matches: 29. Germline CDR1 reads TSWWSYY; CDR2 reads QGS. The CDR3 sequence is 23 residues long. The CDR3 reads CALGEPLGLPSPLGEVHADKLIF. Written as DNA, the CDR3 is TGTGCTCTTGGGGAACCCCTCGGCCTTCCTTCTCCCCTCGGGGAGGTACACGCCGATAAACTCATCTTT.

This clone was detected only a few times. The junction departs from germline at one end; a sequencing error may be responsible. The chain has TRDV1 and TRDJ1, with no clear D. This CDR3 region has 16 residues. Germline V gene data show CDR1 as TSWWSYY and CDR2 as QGS. The CDR3 DNA is TGTGCTCTTGGGGAAAGTCGCGAATACCAGGCCGATAAACCCATCTTT. It codes for CALGESREYQADKPIF.

As regards this clone: Just one base apart from a much larger clone, this may be a read error. The chain links TRDV1 to TRDJ1; 9 bases fit TRDD3. This CDR3 comprises 19 residues. J lost 2 bases, V lost 5 bases, and 18 bases had no gene match. Germline V gene data show CDR1 as TSWWSYY and CDR2 as QGS. CDR3 loop: CALGSWAGKGIRPTDKLIF. The CDR3 nucleotides are TGTGCTCTTGGGTCCTGGGCCGGAAAGGGGATACGCCCGACCGATAAACTCATCTTT.